The next 29 T cell receptor beta chains were all read from a single sample in a study of blood T cell repertoires in COVID-19. The method was immunoSEQ multiplex PCR; TCRdb's version includes in-frame clones alone and lacks a portion of them. The data hold approximately 120,000 clones, with approximately 85% observed a single time. Sequences were obtained from peripheral blood. The receptors come from a man younger than 40 with COVID-19, enrolled during active disease.

V and J are TRBV10-3 and TRBJ1-5, with a tentative D call TRBD1 (6 bases). The V gene lost 7 bases and the J gene lost 3 bases, with 22 bases spanning the gap. The CDR3 contains 17 residues. The germline CDR1 and CDR2 sequences are ENHRY and SYGVKD. The CDR3 region has the DNA TGTGCCATCATACACCGAGGCAGGGGTCCCCCCAATCAGCCCCAGCATTTT. It encodes CAIIHRGRGPPNQPQHF.

The chain employs TRBV5-4 and TRBJ2-7, with 8 bases aligning to TRBD2. This CDR3 has 14 residues. Germline V gene lookup returns CDR1 SGHNT and CDR2 YYREEE (reference sequence). The V gene end was trimmed by 4 bases and the J gene end by 4 bases; junction bases not matched to a gene: 7. CDR3 protein: CASSPGLARYEQYF. The DNA for the CDR3 is TGTGCCAGCAGCCCAGGACTAGCTAGGTACGAGCAGTACTTC. The variable domain in full, completed from reference TRBV5-4 and TRBJ2-7, reads ETGVTQSPTHLIKTRGQQVTLRCSSQSGHNTVSWYQQALGQGPQFIFQYYREEENGRGNFPPRFSGLQFPNYSSELNVNALELDDSALYLCASSPGLARYEQYFGPGTRLTVT.

This clone was seen only a few times. The chain links TRBV7-2 to TRBJ1-5, with 10 positions matching TRBD1. CDR1 SGHTA and CDR2 FQGNSA come from the germline V gene. Losses at the gene ends were 4 bases for V and 1 base for J; bases not matched to a gene: 1. The CDR3 is made up of 15 amino acids. The CDR3 reads CASSWTGGSNQPQHF. CDR3 in DNA: TGTGCCAGCAGCTGGACAGGGGGAAGCAATCAGCCCCAGCATTTT.

This chain links TRBV7-9 with TRBJ1-2, with 9 nucleotides matching TRBD1. The CDR3 is made up of 12 amino acids. After removal of 8 bases from V and 6 bases from J, the junction contained 4 bases not matched to a gene. Germline V gene sequence: CDR1 SEHNR, CDR2 FQNEAQ (reference sequence). The CDR3: CASETGGHGYTF. The CDR3 DNA follows: TGTGCCAGCGAAACAGGGGGCCATGGCTACACCTTC. Based on the CDR3 plus reference TRBV7-9 and TRBJ1-2, the full variable domain is DTGVSQNPRHKITKRGQNVTFRCDPISEHNRLYWYRQTLGQGPEFLTYFQNEAQLEKSRLLSDRFSAERPKGSFSTLEIQRTEQGDSAMYLCASETGGHGYTFGSGTRLTVV.

The chain is built from TRBV7-8 and TRBJ1-5; D is undetermined. V lost 4 bases and J 9 bases, leaving 16 bases between the germline ends. This CDR3 region has 14 residues. Germline values: CDR1 SGHVS, CDR2 FQNEAQ. The CDR3 DNA reads as TGTGCCAGCAGCTCCCACGGAGAGGAACGGCCCCAGCATTTT. Residues: CASSSHGEERPQHF.

This chain links TRBV28 with TRBJ1-5; D not resolved. Germline-derived CDR1 and CDR2 are MDHEN and SYDVKM. The CDR3 has 17 amino acids. Trimming shortened V by 5 bases and J by 0 bases, and 17 bases separated the two germline ends. CDR3: CASSPVWRGYSNQPQHF. CDR3 sequence (DNA): TGTGCCAGCAGTCCAGTTTGGCGGGGTTATAGCAATCAGCCCCAGCATTTT.

This chain connects TRBV2 to TRBJ2-2; 11 nucleotides match TRBD2. V shed 7 bases and J 5 bases; nucleotides not matched to a gene: 6. Germline CDR1 reads SNHLY; CDR2 reads FYNNEI. This CDR3 has 15 amino acids. CDR3 nucleotides: TGTGCCAGCAAGACTAGCGGGATTTGGACCGGGGAGCTGTTTTTT. Residues: CASKTSGIWTGELFF.

This clone was picked up one time. The chain joins TRBV6-5 to TRBJ2-1; D is perhaps TRBD1 (5 bases). The germline V gene encodes CDR1 MNHEY and CDR2 SVGAGI. Trimming shortened V by 2 bases and J by 0 bases, and 11 bases separated the two germline ends. This CDR3 spans 16 amino acids. The CDR3 reads CASSYTGAYSYNEQFF. The DNA of the CDR3 is TGTGCCAGCAGTTACACAGGTGCATACTCCTACAATGAGCAGTTCTTC.

The chain couples TRBV6-1 to TRBJ1-5; 10 bases are a match to TRBD1. The CDR3 loop spans 19 amino acids. With 6 bases clipped from V and 0 bases from J, the junction kept 14 bases outside the gene matches. Germline V gene lookup returns CDR1 MNHNS and CDR2 SASEGT. CDR3 loop: CASRESLGQGSDSNQPQHF. DNA for the CDR3: TGTGCCAGCAGGGAAAGCTTGGGACAGGGGAGCGATAGCAATCAGCCCCAGCATTTT.

The gene calls are TRBV3-1 (or the pseudogene TRBV3-2) and TRBJ2-5; D remains ambiguous. V was clipped by 1 base and J by 2 bases, with 2 bases between them. This CDR3 spans 12 amino acids. CDR1 is LGHDT, CDR2 YNNKEL, per germline (reference sequence). CDR3 nucleotide sequence: TGTGCCAGCAGCCAAGTACAAGAGACCCAGTACTTC. As protein: CASSQVQETQYF.

This clone was detected once. The chain uses TRBV29-1 and TRBJ1-5; a possible D gene is TRBD1 (6 bases). Germline values: CDR1 SQVTM, CDR2 ANQGSEA. CDR3 length: 15 amino acids. V was clipped by 4 bases and J by 2 bases, with 15 bases between them. The CDR3 nucleotides are TGCAGCGTTGGGGGAGGGGGATCGGGCAATCAGCCCCAGCATTTT. It codes for CSVGGGGSGNQPQHF. The full variable domain, with the rest looked up from reference TRBV29-1 and TRBJ1-5, is SAVISQKPSRDICQRGTSLTIQCQVDSQVTMMFWYRQQPGQSLTLIATANQGSEATYESGFVIDKFPISRPNLTFSTLTVSNMSPEDSSIYLCSVGGGGSGNQPQHFGDGTRLSIL.

The genes are TRBV18 and TRBJ1-1, with D tentatively TRBD1 (5 bases). The CDR3 spans 16 residues. With 2 bases removed from V and 4 bases from J, the gap between germline ends came to 17 bases. Per the germline V gene, CDR1 is KGHSH and CDR2 is LQKENI. The CDR3 is CASSPGWQGKATEAFF. CDR3 nucleotide sequence: TGTGCCAGCTCACCAGGGTGGCAGGGTAAGGCCACTGAAGCTTTCTTT.

J is TRBJ2-7 and V is TRBV3-1 (or the pseudogene TRBV3-2); 7 nucleotides line up with TRBD2. The CDR3 has 15 residues. CDR1 and CDR2 (germline): LGHDT, YNNKEL (reference sequence). The V and J ends lost 2 bases and 2 bases, in that order; junction bases with no gene match: 6. The CDR3 reads CASSQQAGPTYEQYF. Here the CDR3 DNA reads TGTGCCAGCAGCCAACAAGCGGGGCCTACCTACGAGCAGTACTTC.

The chain recombines TRBV5-1 with TRBJ2-7; 8 nucleotides agree with TRBD2. Germline V gene data show CDR1 as SGHRS and CDR2 as YFSETQ. The CDR3 has 14 residues. V lost 2 bases and J lost 0; bases outside the gene matches: 1. The CDR3 DNA reads TGCGCCAGCAGCTTCGGGACTAGCTCCTACGAGCAGTACTTC. Its translation: CASSFGTSSYEQYF.

The J gene is TRBJ1-1, the V gene TRBV6-6; possible D gene TRBD1, 5 bases. The CDR3 length is 14 residues. Germline values: CDR1 MNHNY, CDR2 SVGAGI (reference sequence). The V end was cut by 7 bases, the J end by 7 bases, with 19 bases between. The CDR3 DNA follows: TGTGCCAGCACTGCCCTCCCAGGGCTGGTTGAAGCTTTCTTT. It yields the protein CASTALPGLVEAFF.

The chain carries TRBV21-1 and TRBJ1-5; the table's TRBD1 call for D was not verified on the DNA. TRBV21-1 is described as a pseudogene. This CDR3 region has 17 residues. The CDR3 nucleotides are TGTGCCAGCAGCAAAGAGGCGACAGGGGTGAGAAGTCAGCCCCAGCATTTT. Amino acid sequence: CASSKEATGVRSQPQHF.

The chain links TRBV11-2 to TRBJ2-1; D is unresolved. In germline, CDR1 is SGHAT, CDR2 FQNNGV. This CDR3 is built from 15 residues. V lost 8 bases, J lost 2 bases, and 16 bases lay in between. Here the CDR3 reads CASSDSSRTYNEQFF. CDR3 bases: TGTGCCAGCTCCGATTCCTCCAGGACCTACAATGAGCAGTTCTTC.

The rearrangement joins TRBV30 to TRBJ2-5; 10 nucleotides align to TRBD2. V trimming: 1 base; J trimming: 2 bases; junction bases outside the gene matches: 4. This CDR3 contains 15 residues. Germline-derived CDR1 and CDR2 are GTSNPN and SVGIG (reference sequence). In DNA, the CDR3 is TGTGCCTGGAGTGATGGACTAGCGGAACAAGAGACCCAGTACTTC. Amino acid sequence: CAWSDGLAEQETQYF.

The chain joins TRBV27 to TRBJ1-1; D is possibly TRBD1 (5 bases). The CDR3 has 13 residues. Per germline, CDR1 MNHEY and CDR2 SMNVEV (reference sequence). V was clipped by 7 bases and J by 6 bases, with 15 bases between them. DNA of the CDR3: TGTGCCAGCACCCAGGGTTGGGCACCTGAAGCTTTCTTT. It yields the protein CASTQGWAPEAFF.

The chain couples TRBV5-1 to TRBJ2-5; no clear D gene. V shed 4 bases and J shed 3 bases, with 13 bases lying between them. From germline, CDR1 is SGHRS and CDR2 YFSETQ. CDR3 size: 14 residues. The CDR3 DNA sequence: TGCGCCAGCAGCGCCTACCTAGGCAAAGAGACCCAGTACTTC. Its protein product is CASSAYLGKETQYF.

The gene calls are TRBV27 and TRBJ2-1; D not resolved. V lost 4 bases and J 3 bases, leaving 25 bases between the germline ends. CDR1 is MNHEY, CDR2 SMNVEV, per germline (reference sequence). CDR3 length: 19 residues. The CDR3 bases are TGTGCCAGCAGTTCCTACCTATCCCTAGACGCGAAAGACTACAATGAGCAGTTCTTC. The encoded protein is CASSSYLSLDAKDYNEQFF.

This rearrangement joins TRBV21-1 to TRBJ2-3; the table assigns TRBD2, which was not confirmed against the DNA. TRBV21-1 is deemed a pseudogene. The CDR3 consists of 17 residues. The DNA of the CDR3 is TGTGCCAGCAGCAAAATGGAAGGTGGGGGGGGTTCAGATACGCAGTATTTT. It encodes CASSKMEGGGGSDTQYF.

This sequence joins TRBV27 and TRBJ2-1, with D possibly TRBD2 on 6 matching bases. Trimming took off 2 bases at V and 4 bases at J, with 21 bases between the two ends. Germline CDR1 MNHEY, CDR2 SMNVEV (reference sequence). This CDR3 is built from 18 residues. CDR3 DNA sequence: TGTGCCAGCAGTTTAACGCTCCCCGGGAGCGGAGTTTACAATGAGCAGTTCTTC. Translating gives CASSLTLPGSGVYNEQFF.

The chain combines TRBV5-6 with TRBJ1-6; D is ambiguous. This CDR3 is built from 17 residues. Germline values: CDR1 SGHDT, CDR2 YYEEEE. Trimming took off 3 bases at V and 0 bases at J, with 13 bases between the two ends. In nucleotides, the CDR3 is TGTGCCAGCAGCTCGCCGGAGGGTCACTCCTATAATTCACCCCTCCACTTT. Amino acid sequence: CASSSPEGHSYNSPLHF.

The genes are TRBV7-9 and TRBJ2-3; no definite D call. Germline lookup yields CDR1 SEHNR and CDR2 FQNEAQ (reference sequence). The CDR3 sequence is 15 residues long. The V and J ends lost 4 bases and 5 bases respectively, with 16 bases between them. The DNA of the CDR3 is TGTGCCAGCAGCTCCCGAGGAGCCATTGGAGATACGCAGTATTTT. The encoded protein is CASSSRGAIGDTQYF. Variable domain in full (rest from reference TRBV7-9 and TRBJ2-3): DTGVSQNPRHKITKRGQNVTFRCDPISEHNRLYWYRQTLGQGPEFLTYFQNEAQLEKSRLLSDRFSAERPKGSFSTLEIQRTEQGDSAMYLCASSSRGAIGDTQYFGPGTRLTVL.

This chain joins TRBV7-9 and TRBJ2-3, with 12 bases identical to TRBD2. V dropped 7 bases and J dropped 2; count of bases not matched to a gene: 7. Looked up from germline, CDR1 is SEHNR and CDR2 is FQNEAQ (reference sequence). The CDR3 has 16 amino acids. The CDR3 is CASTILAGGVTDTQYF. CDR3 nucleotide sequence: TGTGCCAGCACTATACTAGCGGGGGGAGTCACAGATACGCAGTATTTT. The entire variable domain, with the rest obtained from reference TRBV7-9 and TRBJ2-3, is as follows: DTGVSQNPRHKITKRGQNVTFRCDPISEHNRLYWYRQTLGQGPEFLTYFQNEAQLEKSRLLSDRFSAERPKGSFSTLEIQRTEQGDSAMYLCASTILAGGVTDTQYFGPGTRLTVL.

The J gene is TRBJ2-1, the V gene TRBV7-9; 8 bases match TRBD2. The CDR3 is 15 amino acids. The germline CDR1 and CDR2 sequences are SEHNR and FQNEAQ (reference sequence). V was pared by 1 base and J by 7 bases, with 6 bases of the junction left unmatched. The CDR3 protein is CASSLGSGTGNEQFF. CDR3 coding DNA: TGTGCCAGCAGCTTAGGTAGCGGGACGGGGAATGAGCAGTTCTTC. Variable domain in full (rest from reference TRBV7-9 and TRBJ2-1): DTGVSQNPRHKITKRGQNVTFRCDPISEHNRLYWYRQTLGQGPEFLTYFQNEAQLEKSRLLSDRFSAERPKGSFSTLEIQRTEQGDSAMYLCASSLGSGTGNEQFFGPGTRLTVL.

J is TRBJ1-6 and V is TRBV7-2; D is ambiguous. With 2 bases removed from V and 10 bases from J, the gap between germline ends came to 15 bases. Germline V gene data show CDR1 as SGHTA and CDR2 as FQGNSA. The CDR3 is 15 amino acids. The CDR3 sequence is CASSLIRGISSPLHF. In DNA form, the CDR3 reads TGTGCCAGCAGCTTAATACGGGGTATTAGCTCACCCCTCCACTTT.

The V and J genes are TRBV7-2 and TRBJ1-6; no definite D call. V dropped 1 base and J dropped 5 bases, with 9 bases sitting between them. CDR3 size: 15 residues. The germline V gene has CDR1 SGHTA and CDR2 FQGNSA. The CDR3 is CASSLDGRNNSPLHF. CDR3 DNA: TGTGCCAGCAGCTTAGACGGCAGGAATAATTCACCCCTCCACTTT.